A selection of T cell receptor beta chains follows, all from one sample in a study of cytomegalovirus exposure and HLA in healthy donors. Using immunoSEQ multiplex PCR, the repertoire was profiled, and TCRdb retains in-frame clones only, with some absent. In the table there are about 150,000 clones, 60% to 80% of which are singletons. The sequencing sample was made of PBMCs. The receptors come from a woman in her twenties or thirties in good health and CMV-seronegative. CDR3s include the opening cysteine and the closing phenylalanine or tryptophan. The order of the fields is J gene, clone size, V gene, D gene, CDR3 length, CDR3 DNA, CDR3 protein. A D gene is named only where the DNA matches it firmly. Only part of the rows carry a size: once, few, many, or a class if the clone is expanded.

j_call: TRBJ1-1; clone_size: few; v_call: TRBV19; d_call: TRBD1; cdr3_length: 14; cdr3_nt: TGTGCCAGTAGTGTTAGGGGGCAGTACACTGAAGCTTTCTTT; cdr3_aa: CASSVRGQYTEAFF
j_call: TRBJ2-7; clone_size: .; v_call: TRBV15; d_call: .; cdr3_length: 14; cdr3_nt: TGTGCCACCAGCAGAACTCGGGACTCCTACGAGCAGTACTTC; cdr3_aa: CATSRTRDSYEQYF
j_call: TRBJ2-3; clone_size: .; v_call: TRBV6-6; d_call: .; cdr3_length: 13; cdr3_nt: TGTGCCAGCAGTTACTCGGCGGGAGATACGCAGTATTTT; cdr3_aa: CASSYSAGDTQYF
j_call: TRBJ1-6; clone_size: .; v_call: TRBV10-3; d_call: .; cdr3_length: 16; cdr3_nt: TGTGCCATCCGGGGAGGGGCAGCCACTTATAATTCACCCCTCCACTTT; cdr3_aa: CAIRGGAATYNSPLHF
j_call: TRBJ1-1; clone_size: .; v_call: TRBV5-1; d_call: .; cdr3_length: 13; cdr3_nt: TGCGCCAGCAGCCCGTTAATGAACACTGAAGCTTTCTTT; cdr3_aa: CASSPLMNTEAFF
j_call: TRBJ1-5; clone_size: .; v_call: TRBV7-6; d_call: TRBD1; cdr3_length: 16; cdr3_nt: TGTGCCAGCAGCAAGGCAGGGGGCGTTAGCAATCAGCCCCAGCATTTT; cdr3_aa: CASSKAGGVSNQPQHF
j_call: TRBJ2-7; clone_size: .; v_call: TRBV12-5; d_call: TRBD1; cdr3_length: 15; cdr3_nt: TGTGCTAGTGGTCAGGGACAGGTGGGGCTCTACGAGCAGTACTTC; cdr3_aa: CASGQGQVGLYEQYF
j_call: TRBJ2-1; clone_size: .; v_call: TRBV25-1; d_call: .; cdr3_length: 13; cdr3_nt: TGTGCCAGCAGTGAAAGAGGGGGCAATGAGCAGTTCTTC; cdr3_aa: CASSERGGNEQFF
j_call: TRBJ2-1; clone_size: .; v_call: TRBV7-3; d_call: TRBD2; cdr3_length: 12; cdr3_nt: TGTGCCAGCAGCGACTCTAGCGGGGAACGATTCTTC; cdr3_aa: CASSDSSGERFF
j_call: TRBJ1-5; clone_size: .; v_call: TRBV6-1; d_call: .; cdr3_length: 14; cdr3_nt: TGTGCCACCGAACCGGCGGGGTCCTATCAGCCCCAGCATTTT; cdr3_aa: CATEPAGSYQPQHF
j_call: TRBJ2-7; clone_size: .; v_call: TRBV13; d_call: TRBD1; cdr3_length: 14; cdr3_nt: TGTGCCAGCAGCCAAAGACAGGGGGCGAACGAGCAGTACTTC; cdr3_aa: CASSQRQGANEQYF
j_call: TRBJ1-2; clone_size: few; v_call: TRBV5-4; d_call: .; cdr3_length: 13; cdr3_nt: TGTGCCAGCAGCTTGGCCGGGGACTATGGCTACACCTTC; cdr3_aa: CASSLAGDYGYTF
j_call: TRBJ1-1; clone_size: .; v_call: TRBV7-8; d_call: .; cdr3_length: 15; cdr3_nt: TGTGCCAGCAGCTCAATTAGGGCAAGCGGCACTGAAGCTTTCTTT; cdr3_aa: CASSSIRASGTEAFF
j_call: TRBJ2-1; clone_size: .; v_call: TRBV5-4; d_call: TRBD2; cdr3_length: 17; cdr3_nt: TGTGCCAGCAGCCTTCCGAGCGGGGGCCGGCCCTACAATGAGCAGTTCTTC; cdr3_aa: CASSLPSGGRPYNEQFF
j_call: TRBJ2-3; clone_size: .; v_call: TRBV18; d_call: TRBD1; cdr3_length: 15; cdr3_nt: TGTGCCAGCTCACCCCTCCAGGGGGCAAGAGATACGCAGTATTTT; cdr3_aa: CASSPLQGARDTQYF
j_call: TRBJ1-1; clone_size: .; v_call: TRBV6-5; d_call: .; cdr3_length: 15; cdr3_nt: TGTGCCAGCAGTTCTCCGGGGGAGGGGAAGTCTGAAGCTTTCTTT; cdr3_aa: CASSSPGEGKSEAFF
j_call: TRBJ1-6; clone_size: .; v_call: TRBV30; d_call: .; cdr3_length: 11; cdr3_nt: TGTGCCTGGAGAAGAGGCGGAGCCCTCCACTTT; cdr3_aa: CAWRRGGALHF
j_call: TRBJ1-1; clone_size: .; v_call: TRBV27; d_call: .; cdr3_length: 12; cdr3_nt: TGTGCCAGCAGTTCCAGGGACACTGAAGCTTTCTTT; cdr3_aa: CASSSRDTEAFF
j_call: TRBJ2-5; clone_size: few; v_call: TRBV6-4; d_call: TRBD2; cdr3_length: 15; cdr3_nt: TGTGCCAGCAGTCCCGGGACTAGCTCCCAAGAGACCCAGTACTTC; cdr3_aa: CASSPGTSSQETQYF
j_call: TRBJ2-7; clone_size: .; v_call: TRBV6-6; d_call: .; cdr3_length: 14; cdr3_nt: TGTGCCAGCAAGGTGGGACAAGCCTCCTACGAGCAGTACTTC; cdr3_aa: CASKVGQASYEQYF
j_call: TRBJ1-1; clone_size: .; v_call: TRBV7-9; d_call: .; cdr3_length: 11; cdr3_nt: TGTTCCAGCAGTCGACCCCGGGGAGCTTTCTTT; cdr3_aa: CSSSRPRGAFF
j_call: TRBJ1-6; clone_size: few; v_call: TRBV7-9; d_call: TRBD1; cdr3_length: 15; cdr3_nt: TGTGCCAGCAGCCAGAGGACAGGGAATTTATCACCCCTCCACTTT; cdr3_aa: CASSQRTGNLSPLHF
j_call: TRBJ1-2; clone_size: .; v_call: TRBV7-9; d_call: .; cdr3_length: 12; cdr3_nt: TGTGCCAGCAGCTTAGTGGTGCGTGGCTACACCTTC; cdr3_aa: CASSLVVRGYTF
j_call: TRBJ1-1; clone_size: once; v_call: TRBV6-1; d_call: .; cdr3_length: 13; cdr3_nt: TGTGCCAGCAGCAGGGGTTTGGACACTGAAGCTTTCTTT; cdr3_aa: CASSRGLDTEAFF
j_call: TRBJ2-3; clone_size: .; v_call: TRBV7-6; d_call: TRBD2; cdr3_length: 13; cdr3_nt: TGTGCCAGTAGCGGGGGGTTCACAGATACGCAGTATTTT; cdr3_aa: CASSGGFTDTQYF
j_call: TRBJ1-1; clone_size: .; v_call: TRBV19; d_call: .; cdr3_length: 13; cdr3_nt: TGTGCCAGTAGTAGATACATGAACACTGAAGCTTTCTTT; cdr3_aa: CASSRYMNTEAFF
j_call: TRBJ1-2; clone_size: .; v_call: TRBV28; d_call: TRBD1; cdr3_length: 12; cdr3_nt: TGTGCCAGCAGCAGTGACAGGGGCGGCTACACCTTC; cdr3_aa: CASSSDRGGYTF
j_call: TRBJ2-3; clone_size: .; v_call: TRBV4-2; d_call: TRBD2; cdr3_length: 18; cdr3_nt: TGTGCCAGCAGCCCCTCCGGGGGGGCCGGATGGGGTACAGATACGCAGTATTTT; cdr3_aa: CASSPSGGAGWGTDTQYF